This TCR beta chain was captured by sequencing in a study of tissue T cells after allogeneic stem cell transplantation. TCRdb keeps only in-frame clones here, not all; method: immunoSEQ multiplex PCR. The sample has about 25,000 clones, over 70% seen once. Comparators were a few non-transplant cancer patients without known GI disease. Source: tissue from the ileum, taken at autopsy. The clonotype comes from an older female donor with lung cancer.

The CDR3 DNA follows: TGTGCCAGCTCCTGGGGGACAGCCATGAACACTGAAGCTTTCTTT. Its translation is CASSWGTAMNTEAFF. The chain recombines TRBV6-5 with TRBJ1-1; 7 positions agree with TRBD1. The CDR3 is 15 amino acids. V shed 8 bases, J shed 0 bases, and the junction held 9 bases outside the gene matches. CDR1 is MNHEY and CDR2 is SVGAGI in the germline V gene.